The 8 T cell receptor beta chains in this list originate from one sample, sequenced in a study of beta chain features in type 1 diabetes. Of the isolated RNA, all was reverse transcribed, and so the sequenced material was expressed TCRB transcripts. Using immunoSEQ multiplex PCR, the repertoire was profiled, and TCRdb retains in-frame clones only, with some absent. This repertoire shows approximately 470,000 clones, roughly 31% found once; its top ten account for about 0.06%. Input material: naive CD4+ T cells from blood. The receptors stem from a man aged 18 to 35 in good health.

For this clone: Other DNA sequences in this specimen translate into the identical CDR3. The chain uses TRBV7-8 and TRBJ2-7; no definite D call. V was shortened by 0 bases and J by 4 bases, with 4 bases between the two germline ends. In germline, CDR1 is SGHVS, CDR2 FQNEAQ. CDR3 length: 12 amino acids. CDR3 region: CASSLARYEQYF. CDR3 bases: TGTGCCAGCAGCTTAGCGAGGTACGAGCAGTACTTC. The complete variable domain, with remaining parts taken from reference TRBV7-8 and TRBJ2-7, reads GAGVSQSPRYKVAKRGQDVALRCDPISGHVSLFWYQQALGQGPEFLTYFQNEAQLDKSGLPSDRFFAERPEGSVSTLKIQRTQQEDSAVYLCASSLARYEQYFGPGTRLTVT.

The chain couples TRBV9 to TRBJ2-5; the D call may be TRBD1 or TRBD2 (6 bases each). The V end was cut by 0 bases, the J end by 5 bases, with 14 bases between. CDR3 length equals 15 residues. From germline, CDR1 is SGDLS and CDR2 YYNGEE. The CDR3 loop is CASSVEGGEVETQYF. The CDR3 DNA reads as TGTGCCAGCAGCGTAGAGGGGGGCGAGGTGGAGACCCAGTACTTC.

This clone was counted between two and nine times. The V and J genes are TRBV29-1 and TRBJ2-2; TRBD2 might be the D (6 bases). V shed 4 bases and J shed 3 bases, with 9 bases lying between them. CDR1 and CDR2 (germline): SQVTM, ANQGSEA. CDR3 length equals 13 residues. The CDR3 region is CSVVKRDTGELFF. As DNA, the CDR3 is TGCAGCGTTGTGAAGCGGGACACCGGGGAGCTGTTTTTT.

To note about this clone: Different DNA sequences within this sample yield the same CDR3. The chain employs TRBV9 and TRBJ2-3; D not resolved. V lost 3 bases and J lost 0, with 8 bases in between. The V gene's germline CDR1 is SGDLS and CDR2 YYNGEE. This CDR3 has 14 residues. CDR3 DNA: TGTGCCAGCAGCGCGGGCCCTAGCACAGATACGCAGTATTTT. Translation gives CASSAGPSTDTQYF.

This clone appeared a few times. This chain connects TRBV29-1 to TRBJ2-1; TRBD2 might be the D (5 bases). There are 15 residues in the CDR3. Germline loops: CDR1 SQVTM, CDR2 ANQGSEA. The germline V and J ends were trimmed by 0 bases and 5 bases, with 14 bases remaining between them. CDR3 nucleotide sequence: TGCAGCGTTGAAGAACTAGGTGGACCTGACAATGAGCAGTTCTTC. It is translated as CSVEELGGPDNEQFF.

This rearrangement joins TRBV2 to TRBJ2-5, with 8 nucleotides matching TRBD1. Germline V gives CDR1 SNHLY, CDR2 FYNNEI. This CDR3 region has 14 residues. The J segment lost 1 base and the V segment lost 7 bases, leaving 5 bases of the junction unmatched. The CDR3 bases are TGTGCCAGCAAGACGGACAGGGCCCAAGAGACCCAGTACTTC. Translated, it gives CASKTDRAQETQYF.

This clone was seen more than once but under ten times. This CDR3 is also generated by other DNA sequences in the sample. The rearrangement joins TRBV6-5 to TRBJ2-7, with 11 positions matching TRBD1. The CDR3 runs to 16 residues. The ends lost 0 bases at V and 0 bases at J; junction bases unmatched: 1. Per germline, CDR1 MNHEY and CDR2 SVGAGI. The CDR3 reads CASSYSGTGGSYEQYF. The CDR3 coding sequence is TGTGCCAGCAGTTACTCGGGGACAGGGGGCTCCTACGAGCAGTACTTC.

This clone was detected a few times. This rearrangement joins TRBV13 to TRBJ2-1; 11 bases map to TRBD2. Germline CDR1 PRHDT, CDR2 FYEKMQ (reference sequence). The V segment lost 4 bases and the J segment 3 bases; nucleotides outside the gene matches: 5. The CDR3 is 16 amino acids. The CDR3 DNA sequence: TGTGCCAGCAGCTCCCGGACTAGCGGGCGCTACAATGAGCAGTTCTTC. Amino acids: CASSSRTSGRYNEQFF.